This TCR beta chain was captured by sequencing in a study of shared clonotypes between healthy human individuals. Study at large: The donors, two women and a few men, were aged 18 to 49.

Measured with immunoSEQ multiplex PCR; TCRdb has only the in-frame clones, and not every one. The table includes hundreds of thousands of clones, roughly 77% detected once. Trimming took off 6 bases at V and 2 bases at J, with 4 bases between the two ends. The CDR3 consists of 11 residues. The germline CDR1 and CDR2 sequences are LNHDA and SQIVND (reference sequence). This receptor was taken from a woman aged 35 to 49 in good health. Some clones in this sample may be carry-over from other donors' samples. The material sequenced was PBMCs. The chain links TRBV19 to TRBJ1-1; no reliable D call. Here the CDR3 DNA reads TGTGCCAGTAGCATTAACACTGAAGCTTTCTTT. Protein product: CASSINTEAFF.